Given below is one T cell receptor beta chain in context. Its recognized antigen is unknown. There are no base qualities to consult, and no much larger clone falls within one base. V is pared back by 4 bases and J by 14 bases, with 15 bases lying between the germline termini. The CDR3, cysteine through phenylalanine, is 12 amino acids long. Only the CDR3 region is kept as DNA, spanning 36 bases read in frame from base 1. Via the germline V gene (reference sequence), CDR1 is MNHEY and CDR2 SMNVEV. Participants in the prospective study were enrolled through a virtual design, were aged roughly 18 to 100 years, and lived in approximately 25 United States geographic areas. In the prospective study, participants were assigned to cohorts based on the clinical history participants reported in a screening survey and a study questionnaire. For ImmuneRACE Cohort 3, a participant was defined as recovered based on two consecutive negative NP/OP PCR tests, clearance by a healthcare professional, or resolution of symptoms. Each participant in the prospective study had whole blood, serum and a nasopharyngeal or oropharyngeal swab collected by mobile phlebotomists. Participants in the prospective study had the option to provide additional blood draws and questionnaires over an approximately 2-month period. Prospective study blood samples were shipped either frozen or at room temperature before DNA extraction.

This entry belongs to a study of blood T cell repertoires in COVID-19 (dated by TCRdb to about 2020). Describing the broader study: Samples from collaborators originated in the United States, Italy and Spain and spanned both the acute and convalescent phases of COVID-19. A freely available public database, intended as a resource for researchers studying the immune response to SARS-CoV-2, is where the repertoires were released. The prospective study material was composed of cDNA or gDNA derived from T cells, B-cell-depleted T cells, or PBMCs. Where HLA class I and class II types were available, the types were taken from metadata supplied by the sample provider, not from assay-based typing. The samples were drawn from the first 160 participants of the ongoing ImmuneRACE study and from 1,200 or so subjects provided by 6 global collaborators. Nearly every sample came with metadata listing a de-identified subject ID, COVID-19 status, age in years and sex. Subjects who had been exposed to COVID-19, were actively infected with it, or had recovered from it provided the deeply sampled blood TCRbeta repertoires that made up the dataset.

General findings and caveats noted by the study authors: The quantity of clinical and demographic metadata differed by source and by participant and was supplied without curation.

TCRbeta CDR3 regions were amplified from genomic DNA using the immunoSEQ Assay, a bias-controlled multiplex PCR. As for the original processing: Nucleated cell counts per sample were estimated from amplification of reference gene primers within the assay. To quantify the absolute abundance of each unique TCRbeta CDR3 rearrangement, sequence reads were collapsed and filtered. For each sample, productive Simpson clonality was calculated by taking the square root of Simpson's diversity index across productive rearrangements. TCRdb stores this immuneACCESS table with in-frame sequences only. Part of the clones is absent; in the studies checked, under half of the shortfall reflects unresolved V genes, and no reason is known for the rest. The V and J calls and the clone size are those of that table, but D and trimming were determined from the DNA. The sample records around 310,000 clones, just under 90% of which are singletons. The top ten hold almost 9.5% of the sample.

The chain couples TRBV27 to TRBJ2-1; perhaps TRBD1 is the D gene, with 7 bases matching. This sequence was found in a woman aged 30 to 39 who had recovered from COVID-19. The sample was PBMCs or T cells enriched from blood (not recorded which). The bases read TGTGCCAGCAGTTGGGGCGGAGGGGGCGAGTTCTTC. Its amino acids are CASSWGGGGEFF.